The sequence of this T cell receptor (beta chain) was determined in a study of vaccination effects on CD4 cells after COVID-19. Produced via immunoSEQ multiplex PCR; TCRdb's table is partial and in-frame only. The sample records 23,000 or so clones, roughly 70% being singletons. Worth noting for this clone: As yet, its antigen is unknown.

Before sequencing took place, the ViraFEST assay used viral peptide pools to expand antigen-specific CD4+ T cells. Subsequent to a culture period of approximately 11 days, CD4+ T cells were isolated. Vaccinated participants had no history of SARS-CoV-2 infection and tested negative for nucleocapsid antibodies. Germline values: CDR1 LGHNA, CDR2 YNFKEQ. Trimming left V 4 bases short and J 0 bases short, with 13 bases between. CDR3 length: 15 residues. Study-level results: After vaccination, at late timepoints, clones induced by infection and by vaccine contracted markedly.

The chain joins TRBV4-2 to TRBJ2-7; no reliable D call. The sequences come from CD4+ T cells from PBMCs cultured with SARS-CoV-2 spike peptides, collected before COVID-19 vaccination. The origin of this receptor is a human donor who received a COVID-19 vaccine. CDR3 sequence: CASSRERLRSYEQYF. The CDR3 DNA follows: TGTGCCAGCAGCCGAGAAAGACTCCGCTCCTACGAGCAGTACTTC.